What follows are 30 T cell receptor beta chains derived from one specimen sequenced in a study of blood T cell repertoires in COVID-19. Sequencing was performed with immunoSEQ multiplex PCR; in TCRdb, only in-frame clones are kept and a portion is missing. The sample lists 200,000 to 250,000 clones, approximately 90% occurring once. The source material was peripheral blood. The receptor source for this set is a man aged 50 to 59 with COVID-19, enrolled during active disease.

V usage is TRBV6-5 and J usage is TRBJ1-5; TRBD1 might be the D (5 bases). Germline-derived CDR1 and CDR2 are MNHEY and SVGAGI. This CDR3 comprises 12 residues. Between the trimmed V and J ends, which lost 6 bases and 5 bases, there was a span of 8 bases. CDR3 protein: CASRIGDQPQHF. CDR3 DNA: TGTGCCAGCAGGATAGGGGATCAGCCCCAGCATTTT.

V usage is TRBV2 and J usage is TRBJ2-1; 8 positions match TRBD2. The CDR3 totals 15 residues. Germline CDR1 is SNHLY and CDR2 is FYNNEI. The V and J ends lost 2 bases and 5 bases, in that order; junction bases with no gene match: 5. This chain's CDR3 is CASSEMGLENNEQFF. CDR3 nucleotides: TGTGCCAGCAGTGAAATGGGACTAGAAAACAATGAGCAGTTCTTC.

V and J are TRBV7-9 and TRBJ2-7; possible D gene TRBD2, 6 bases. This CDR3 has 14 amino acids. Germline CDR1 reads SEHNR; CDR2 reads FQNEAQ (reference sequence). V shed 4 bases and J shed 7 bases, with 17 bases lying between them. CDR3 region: CASSYLSLGGEQYF. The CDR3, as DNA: TGTGCCAGCAGCTACCTAAGTCTAGGAGGGGAGCAGTACTTC.

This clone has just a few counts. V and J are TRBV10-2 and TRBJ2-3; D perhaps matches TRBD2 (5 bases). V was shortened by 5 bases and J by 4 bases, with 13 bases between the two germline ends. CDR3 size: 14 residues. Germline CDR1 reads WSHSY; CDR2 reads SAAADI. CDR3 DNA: TGCGCCAGCAGTCCAGAGAGGGCGGCAGATACGCAGTATTTT. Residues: CASSPERAADTQYF.

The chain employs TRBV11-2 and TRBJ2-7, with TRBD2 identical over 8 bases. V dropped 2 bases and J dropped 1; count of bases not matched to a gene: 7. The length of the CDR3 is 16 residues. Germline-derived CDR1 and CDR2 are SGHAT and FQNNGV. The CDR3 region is CASSLMGGTRSYEQYF. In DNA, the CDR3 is TGTGCCAGCAGCTTAATGGGTGGGACTAGATCCTACGAGCAGTACTTC.

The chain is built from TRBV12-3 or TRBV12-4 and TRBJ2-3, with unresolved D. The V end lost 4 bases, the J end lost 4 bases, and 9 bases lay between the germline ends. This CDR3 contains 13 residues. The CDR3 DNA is TGTGCCAGCAGTTCCGGCGGTTCAGATACGCAGTATTTT. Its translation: CASSSGGSDTQYF.

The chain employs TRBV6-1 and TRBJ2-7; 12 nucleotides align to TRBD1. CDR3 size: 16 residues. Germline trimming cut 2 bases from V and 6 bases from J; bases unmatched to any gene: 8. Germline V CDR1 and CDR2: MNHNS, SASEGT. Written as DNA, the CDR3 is TGTGCCAGCAGTGAAAAATTGGGACAGGGGGCGCGCGAGCAGTACTTC. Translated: CASSEKLGQGAREQYF.

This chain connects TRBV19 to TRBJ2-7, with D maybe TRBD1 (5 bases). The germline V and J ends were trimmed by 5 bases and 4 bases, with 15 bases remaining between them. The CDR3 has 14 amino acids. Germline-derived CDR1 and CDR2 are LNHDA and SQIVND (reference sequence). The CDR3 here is CASSGAEQLYEQYF. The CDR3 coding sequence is TGTGCCAGTAGTGGGGCAGAACAACTTTACGAGCAGTACTTC.

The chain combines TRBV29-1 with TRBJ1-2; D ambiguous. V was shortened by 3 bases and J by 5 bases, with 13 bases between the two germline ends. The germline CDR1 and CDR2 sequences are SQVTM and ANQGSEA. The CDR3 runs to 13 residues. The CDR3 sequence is CSVDVWREYGYTF. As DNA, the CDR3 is TGCAGCGTTGACGTGTGGAGAGAGTATGGCTACACCTTC.

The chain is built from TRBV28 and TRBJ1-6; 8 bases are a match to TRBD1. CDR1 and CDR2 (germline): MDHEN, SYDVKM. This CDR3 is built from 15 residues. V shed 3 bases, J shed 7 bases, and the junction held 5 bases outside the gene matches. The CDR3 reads CASSLAQGANSPLHF. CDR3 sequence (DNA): TGTGCCAGCAGTTTGGCGCAGGGGGCAAATTCACCCCTCCACTTT.

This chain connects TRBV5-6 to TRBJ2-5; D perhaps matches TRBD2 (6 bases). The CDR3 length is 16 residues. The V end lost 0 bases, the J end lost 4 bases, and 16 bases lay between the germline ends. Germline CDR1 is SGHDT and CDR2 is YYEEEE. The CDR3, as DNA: TGTGCCAGCAGCTTGGCCGGCGGGGTGGGGGTAGAGACCCAGTACTTC. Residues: CASSLAGGVGVETQYF.

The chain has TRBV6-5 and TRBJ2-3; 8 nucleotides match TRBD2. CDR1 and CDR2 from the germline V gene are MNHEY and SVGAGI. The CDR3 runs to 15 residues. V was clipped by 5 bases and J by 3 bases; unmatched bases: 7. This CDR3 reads CASSRAGAGTDTQYF. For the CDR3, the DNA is TGTGCCAGCAGTCGAGCGGGGGCCGGTACAGATACGCAGTATTTT.

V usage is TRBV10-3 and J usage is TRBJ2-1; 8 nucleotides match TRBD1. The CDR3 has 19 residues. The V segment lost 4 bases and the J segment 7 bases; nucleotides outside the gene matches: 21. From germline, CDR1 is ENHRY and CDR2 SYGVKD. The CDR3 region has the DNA TGTGCCATCAGTGGCCCGGGACAGGCCATCATAAATCCGACGAATGAGCAGTTCTTC. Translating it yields CAISGPGQAIINPTNEQFF.

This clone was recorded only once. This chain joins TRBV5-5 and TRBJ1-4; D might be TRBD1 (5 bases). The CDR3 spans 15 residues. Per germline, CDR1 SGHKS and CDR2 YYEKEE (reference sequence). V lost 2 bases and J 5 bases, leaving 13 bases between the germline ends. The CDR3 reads CASSFYSQGNEKLFF. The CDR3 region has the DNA TGTGCCAGCAGCTTTTATTCGCAGGGAAATGAAAAACTGTTTTTT.

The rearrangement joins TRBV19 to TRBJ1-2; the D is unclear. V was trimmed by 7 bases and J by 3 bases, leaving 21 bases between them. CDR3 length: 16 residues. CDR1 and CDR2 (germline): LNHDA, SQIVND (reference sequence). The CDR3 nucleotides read TGTGCCAGTAAAAGGTCTCGACCCCGAACAGACTATGGCTACACCTTC. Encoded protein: CASKRSRPRTDYGYTF.

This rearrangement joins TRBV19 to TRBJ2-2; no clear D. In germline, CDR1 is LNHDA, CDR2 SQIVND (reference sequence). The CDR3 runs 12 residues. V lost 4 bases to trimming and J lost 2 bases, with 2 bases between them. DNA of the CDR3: TGTGCCAGTAGTACTAACACCGGGGAGCTGTTTTTT. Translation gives CASSTNTGELFF.

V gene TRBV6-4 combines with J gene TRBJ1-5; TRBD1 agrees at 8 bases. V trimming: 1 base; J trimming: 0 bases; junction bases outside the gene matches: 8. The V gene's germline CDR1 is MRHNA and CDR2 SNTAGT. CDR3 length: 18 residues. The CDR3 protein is CASSDWDRTSYSNQPQHF. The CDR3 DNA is TGTGCCAGCAGTGACTGGGACAGGACCTCGTATAGCAATCAGCCCCAGCATTTT.

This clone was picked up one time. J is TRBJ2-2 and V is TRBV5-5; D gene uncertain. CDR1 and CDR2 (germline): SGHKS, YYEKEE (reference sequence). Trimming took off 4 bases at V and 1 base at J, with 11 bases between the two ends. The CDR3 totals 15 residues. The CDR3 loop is CASSLSRGNTGELFF. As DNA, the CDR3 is TGTGCCAGCAGCCTGAGTCGCGGGAACACCGGGGAGCTGTTTTTT.

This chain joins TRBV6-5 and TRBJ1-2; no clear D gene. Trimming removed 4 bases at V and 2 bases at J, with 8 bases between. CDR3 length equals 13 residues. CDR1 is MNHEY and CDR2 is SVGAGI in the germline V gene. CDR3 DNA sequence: TGTGCCAGCAGTTTTGACACCAACTATGGCTACACCTTC. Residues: CASSFDTNYGYTF.

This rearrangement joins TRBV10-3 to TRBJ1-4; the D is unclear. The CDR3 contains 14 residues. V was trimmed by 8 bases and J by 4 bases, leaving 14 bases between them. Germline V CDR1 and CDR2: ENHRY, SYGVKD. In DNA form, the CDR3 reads TGTGCCATCGGTACTGTAGAGAATAATGAAAAACTGTTTTTT. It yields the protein CAIGTVENNEKLFF.

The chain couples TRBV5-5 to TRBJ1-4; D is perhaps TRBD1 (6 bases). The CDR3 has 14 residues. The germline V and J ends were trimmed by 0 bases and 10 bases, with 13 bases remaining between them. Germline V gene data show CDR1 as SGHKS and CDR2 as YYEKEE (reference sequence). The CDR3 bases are TGTGCCAGCAGCTTGGTGCAGGGGTCGGGAAAACTGTTTTTT. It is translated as CASSLVQGSGKLFF.

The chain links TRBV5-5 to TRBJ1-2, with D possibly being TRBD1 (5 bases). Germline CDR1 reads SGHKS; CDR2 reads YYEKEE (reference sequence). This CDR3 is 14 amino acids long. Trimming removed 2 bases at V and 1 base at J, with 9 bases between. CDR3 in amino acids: CASSFRAGNYGYTF. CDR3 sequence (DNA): TGTGCCAGCAGCTTCAGGGCCGGTAACTATGGCTACACCTTC.

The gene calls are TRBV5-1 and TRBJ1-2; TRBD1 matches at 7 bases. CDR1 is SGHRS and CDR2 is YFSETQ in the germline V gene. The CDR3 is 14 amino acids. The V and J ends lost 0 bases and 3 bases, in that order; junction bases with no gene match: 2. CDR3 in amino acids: CASSLAGGDYGYTF. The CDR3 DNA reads TGCGCCAGCAGCTTGGCAGGGGGTGACTATGGCTACACCTTC.

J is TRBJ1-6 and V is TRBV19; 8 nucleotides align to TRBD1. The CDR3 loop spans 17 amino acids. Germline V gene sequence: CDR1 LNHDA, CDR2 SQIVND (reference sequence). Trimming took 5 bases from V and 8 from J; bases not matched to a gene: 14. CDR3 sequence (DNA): TGTGCCAGTAGTGATGGGACCTTGTCAGGGGGCTATTCACCCCTCCACTTT. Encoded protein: CASSDGTLSGGYSPLHF.

The CDR3 DNA is TGTGCCAGTAGTATCCCCGGGACACCGGGAAACACCATATATTTT. As protein: CASSIPGTPGNTIYF. The rearrangement joins TRBV19 to TRBJ1-3; maybe TRBD1 (6 bases). Germline loops: CDR1 LNHDA, CDR2 SQIVND (reference sequence). The CDR3 is 15 amino acids. V was clipped by 3 bases and J by 4 bases, with 13 bases between them.

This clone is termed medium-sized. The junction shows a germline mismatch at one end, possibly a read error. This CDR3 is CASSEEASGGSYEQYF. In nucleotides, the CDR3 is TGTGCCAGCAGCGAAGAGGCTAGCGGGGGGTCCTACGAGCAGTACTTC. The genes are TRBV4-2 and TRBJ2-7, with 11 bases aligning to TRBD2. CDR1 and CDR2 from the germline V gene are LGHNA and YNFKEQ. The CDR3 spans 16 residues.

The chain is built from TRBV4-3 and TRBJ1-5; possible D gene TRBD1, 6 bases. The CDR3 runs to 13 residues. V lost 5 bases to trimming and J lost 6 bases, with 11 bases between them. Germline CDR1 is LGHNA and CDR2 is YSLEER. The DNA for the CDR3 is TGCGCCAGCAGCGAAACAGGGCTTCAGCCCCAGCATTTT. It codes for CASSETGLQPQHF.

The CDR3 coding sequence is TGTGCCAGCAGTCCCCGGACTCTCCCCCGCTCCTACAATGAGCAGTTCTTC. The encoded protein is CASSPRTLPRSYNEQFF. This chain links TRBV2 with TRBJ2-1; possibly TRBD2 for D (5 bases). Trimming pared 5 bases from V and 0 bases from J, leaving 17 bases between. Per germline, CDR1 SNHLY and CDR2 FYNNEI. This CDR3 is built from 17 residues.

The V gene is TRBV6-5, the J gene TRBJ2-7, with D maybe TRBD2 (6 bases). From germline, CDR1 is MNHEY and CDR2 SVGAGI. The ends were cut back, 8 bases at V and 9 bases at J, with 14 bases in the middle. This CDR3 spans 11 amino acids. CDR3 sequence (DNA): TGTGCCAGCGGGGACTCGATTGGGCAGTACTTC. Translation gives CASGDSIGQYF.

The chain's CDR3 is CASGLVLSGSSYNEQFF. Written as DNA, the CDR3 is TGTGCTAGTGGTTTGGTACTAAGCGGCAGCTCCTACAATGAGCAGTTCTTC. The chain couples TRBV12-5 to TRBJ2-1; perhaps TRBD2 as D (5 bases). The germline V and J ends were trimmed by 0 bases and 0 bases, with 12 bases remaining between them. The CDR3 consists of 17 residues. Germline V gene sequence: CDR1 LGHNT, CDR2 FRNRAP.